The clone carrying this TCR beta chain has a count of ten or more. As yet, its antigen is unknown. The sample originates from a study of molecular identifiers for immune sequencing clone quantification. CD8+CD4-CCR7+CD45RA+ sorting gave the naive CD8 T cells. The CDR3 totals 16 residues. V was shortened by 5 bases and J by 0 bases, with 15 bases between the two germline ends. CDR1 is MNHEY and CDR2 is SMNVEV in the germline V gene (reference sequence). Library preparation followed earlier protocols using designated TCR primers. TCRdb processed the PCR reads anew with MiXCR; each CDR3 protein has one entry. The table lists about 97,000 distinct CDR3 sequences, 24% of them singletons, with about 0.94% in the top ten. Broader study findings: Spiked Jurkat TCR RNA equivalent to one cell was reportedly detectable in one million naive cells. Identical TCR molecules sharing a barcode could underestimate highly expanded clone sizes.

This chain uses TRBV27 with TRBJ2-3; D might be TRBD1 (5 bases). The TCR comes from a human donor in good health. Some libraries in this study had Jurkat cell RNA spiked in. Sequenced input: naive CD8+ T cells from blood, with Jurkat cell RNA spiked in. The subset was: FACS-sorted CD8+CD4-CCR7+CD45RA+ naive T cells. The CDR3 reads CASSGIGQPSTDTQYF. The CDR3 DNA is TGTGCCAGCAGTGGCATTGGACAACCTAGCACAGATACGCAGTATTTT.